This T cell receptor (beta chain) was captured in a study of cytomegalovirus exposure and HLA in healthy donors. Findings and limits, study-wide: Researchers reported in a later analysis that common viral pathogens appeared linked to several top clusters. 164 TCR beta chains were listed as cytomegalovirus-associated.

PCR employed 60 Vbeta and 13 Jbeta primers. Only in-frame clones appear in the TCRdb table, and some are missing; sequencing was by immunoSEQ multiplex PCR. The record lists around 48,000 clones, of which the ten most abundant hold 2% to 2.5%. For this clone: Antigen specificity is unknown.

The sequencing input was PBMCs. This sequence originates from a female donor in good health and CMV-seronegative.

DNA of the CDR3: TGTGCCAGCAGCCAAGCATCGGAGGGCCTCTATGGCTACACCTTC. This translates into CASSQASEGLYGYTF. V is TRBV4-2 and J is TRBJ1-2; no clear D gene. CDR3 length: 15 amino acids. The germline CDR1 and CDR2 sequences are LGHNA and YNFKEQ. V shed 1 base and J shed 4 bases, with 13 bases lying between them.